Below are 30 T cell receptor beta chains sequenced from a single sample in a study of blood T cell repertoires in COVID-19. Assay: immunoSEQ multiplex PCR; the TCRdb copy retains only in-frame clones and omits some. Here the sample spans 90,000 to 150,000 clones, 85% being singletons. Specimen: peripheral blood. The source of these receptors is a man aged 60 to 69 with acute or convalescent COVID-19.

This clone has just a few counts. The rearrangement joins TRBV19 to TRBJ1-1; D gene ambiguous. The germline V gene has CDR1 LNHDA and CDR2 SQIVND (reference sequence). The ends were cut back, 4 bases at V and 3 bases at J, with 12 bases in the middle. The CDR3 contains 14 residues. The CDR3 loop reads CASSKSVRDTEAFF. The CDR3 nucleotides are TGTGCCAGTAGTAAATCGGTCCGGGACACTGAAGCTTTCTTT.

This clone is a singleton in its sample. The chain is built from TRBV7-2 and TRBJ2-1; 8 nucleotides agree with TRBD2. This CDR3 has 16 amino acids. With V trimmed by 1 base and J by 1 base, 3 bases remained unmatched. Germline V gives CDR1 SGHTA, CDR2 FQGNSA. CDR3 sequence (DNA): TGTGCCAGCAGCTTAGTGTCGGGAGGGTCCTACAATGAGCAGTTCTTC. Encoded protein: CASSLVSGGSYNEQFF.

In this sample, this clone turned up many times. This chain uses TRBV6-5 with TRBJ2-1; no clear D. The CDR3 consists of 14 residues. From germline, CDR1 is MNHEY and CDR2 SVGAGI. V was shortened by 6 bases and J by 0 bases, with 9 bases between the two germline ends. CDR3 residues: CASRIRSSYNEQFF. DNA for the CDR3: TGTGCCAGCAGAATTCGGAGCTCCTACAATGAGCAGTTCTTC.

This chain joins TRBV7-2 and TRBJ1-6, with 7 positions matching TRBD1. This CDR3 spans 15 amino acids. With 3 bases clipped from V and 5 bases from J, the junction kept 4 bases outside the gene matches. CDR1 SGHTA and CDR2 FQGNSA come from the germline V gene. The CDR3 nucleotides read TGTGCCAGCAGCTTGGGGGGACAGAATAATTCACCCCTCCACTTT. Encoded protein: CASSLGGQNNSPLHF.

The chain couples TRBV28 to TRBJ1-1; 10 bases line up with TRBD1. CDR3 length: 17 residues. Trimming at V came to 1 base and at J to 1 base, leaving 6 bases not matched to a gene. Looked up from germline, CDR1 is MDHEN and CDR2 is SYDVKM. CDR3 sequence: CASSLFAGTGENTEAFF. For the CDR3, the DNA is TGTGCCAGCAGTTTATTCGCGGGGACAGGGGAGAACACTGAAGCTTTCTTT.

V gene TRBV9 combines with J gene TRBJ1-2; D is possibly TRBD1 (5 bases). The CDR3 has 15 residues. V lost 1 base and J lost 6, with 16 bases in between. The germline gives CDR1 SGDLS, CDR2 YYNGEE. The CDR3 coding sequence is TGTGCCAGCAGCGTACTTGACAGAGGTCCTCATGGCTACACCTTC. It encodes CASSVLDRGPHGYTF.

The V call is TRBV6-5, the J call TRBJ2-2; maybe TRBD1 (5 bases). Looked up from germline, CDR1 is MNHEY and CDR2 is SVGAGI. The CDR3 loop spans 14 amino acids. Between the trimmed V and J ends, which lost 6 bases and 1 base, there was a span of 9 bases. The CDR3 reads CASSRQLNTGELFF. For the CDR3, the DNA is TGTGCCAGCAGCCGACAGTTGAACACCGGGGAGCTGTTTTTT.

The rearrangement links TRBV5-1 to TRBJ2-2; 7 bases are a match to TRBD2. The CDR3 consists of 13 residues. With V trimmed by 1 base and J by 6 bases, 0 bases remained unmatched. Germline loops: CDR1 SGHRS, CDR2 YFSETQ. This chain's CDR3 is CASSLTSAGELFF. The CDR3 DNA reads TGCGCCAGCAGCTTGACTAGCGCCGGGGAGCTGTTTTTT.

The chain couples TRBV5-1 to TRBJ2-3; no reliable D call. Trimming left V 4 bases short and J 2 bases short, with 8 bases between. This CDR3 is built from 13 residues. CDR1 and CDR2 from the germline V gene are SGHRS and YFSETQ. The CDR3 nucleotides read TGCGCCAGCAGCCCACGAGTCACAGATACGCAGTATTTT. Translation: CASSPRVTDTQYF.

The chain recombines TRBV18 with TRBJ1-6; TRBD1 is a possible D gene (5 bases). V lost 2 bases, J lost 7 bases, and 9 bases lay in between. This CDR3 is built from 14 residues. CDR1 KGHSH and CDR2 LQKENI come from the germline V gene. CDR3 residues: CASSPAGRNSPLHF. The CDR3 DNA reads TGTGCCAGCTCACCAGCGGGGCGAAATTCACCCCTCCACTTT.

DNA for the CDR3: TGTGCCAGCAGCCCCGCGGAAGAGAACACTGAAGCTTTCTTT. It yields the protein CASSPAEENTEAFF. The chain carries TRBV27 and TRBJ1-1, with unresolved D. Trimming pared 6 bases from V and 1 base from J, leaving 12 bases between. Germline V gene sequence: CDR1 MNHEY, CDR2 SMNVEV (reference sequence). The CDR3 length is 14 residues.

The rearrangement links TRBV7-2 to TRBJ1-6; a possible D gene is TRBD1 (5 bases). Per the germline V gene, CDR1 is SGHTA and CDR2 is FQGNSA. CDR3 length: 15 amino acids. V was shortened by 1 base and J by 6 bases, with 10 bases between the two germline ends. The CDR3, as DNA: TGTGCCAGCAGCTTAGTACAGGTCCCTAATTCACCCCTCCACTTT. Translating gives CASSLVQVPNSPLHF. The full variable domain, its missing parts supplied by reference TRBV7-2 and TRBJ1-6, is GAGVSQSPSNKVTEKGKDVELRCDPISGHTALYWYRQSLGQGLEFLIYFQGNSAPDKSGLPSDRFSAERTGGSVSTLTIQRTQQEDSAVYLCASSLVQVPNSPLHFGNGTRLTVT.

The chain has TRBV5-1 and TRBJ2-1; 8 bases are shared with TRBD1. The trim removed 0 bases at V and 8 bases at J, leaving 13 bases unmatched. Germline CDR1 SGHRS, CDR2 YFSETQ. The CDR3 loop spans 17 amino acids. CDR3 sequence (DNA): TGCGCCAGCAGCTTGGGGCCAGGGGGCGTAATTAGCGATGAGCAGTTCTTC. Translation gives CASSLGPGGVISDEQFF.

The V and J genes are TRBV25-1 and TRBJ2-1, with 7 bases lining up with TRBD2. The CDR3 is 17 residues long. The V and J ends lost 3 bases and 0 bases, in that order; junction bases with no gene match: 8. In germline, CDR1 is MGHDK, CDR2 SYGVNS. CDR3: CASSDTGGRPSYNEQFF. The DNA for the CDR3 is TGTGCCAGCAGTGATACTGGCGGGAGACCCTCCTACAATGAGCAGTTCTTC.

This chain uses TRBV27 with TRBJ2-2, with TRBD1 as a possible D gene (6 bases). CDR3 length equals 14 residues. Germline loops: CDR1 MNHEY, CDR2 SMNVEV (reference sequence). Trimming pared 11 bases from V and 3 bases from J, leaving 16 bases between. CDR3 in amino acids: CAVGTPVYTGELFF. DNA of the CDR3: TGTGCCGTTGGGACACCAGTCTACACCGGGGAGCTGTTTTTT.

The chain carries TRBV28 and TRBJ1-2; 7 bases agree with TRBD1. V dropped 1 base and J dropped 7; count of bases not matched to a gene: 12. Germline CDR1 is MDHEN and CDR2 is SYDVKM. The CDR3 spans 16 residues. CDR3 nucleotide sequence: TGTGCCAGCAGTTTATCAGGGACAGTGAAGATGGGTGGCTACACCTTC. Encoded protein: CASSLSGTVKMGGYTF.

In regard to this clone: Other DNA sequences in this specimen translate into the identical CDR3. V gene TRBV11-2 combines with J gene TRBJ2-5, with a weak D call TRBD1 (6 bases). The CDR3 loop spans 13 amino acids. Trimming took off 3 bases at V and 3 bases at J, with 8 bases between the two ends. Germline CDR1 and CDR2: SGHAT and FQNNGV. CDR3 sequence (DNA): TGTGCCAGCAGCTTTGCAGGGGAAGAGACCCAGTACTTC. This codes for CASSFAGEETQYF.

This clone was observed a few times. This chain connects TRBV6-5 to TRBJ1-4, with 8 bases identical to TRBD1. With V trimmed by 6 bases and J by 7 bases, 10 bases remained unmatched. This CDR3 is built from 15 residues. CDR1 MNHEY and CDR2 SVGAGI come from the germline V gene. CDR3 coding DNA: TGTGCCAGCAGAAAGGGTTCACAGGGGGTTGAAAAACTGTTTTTT. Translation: CASRKGSQGVEKLFF.

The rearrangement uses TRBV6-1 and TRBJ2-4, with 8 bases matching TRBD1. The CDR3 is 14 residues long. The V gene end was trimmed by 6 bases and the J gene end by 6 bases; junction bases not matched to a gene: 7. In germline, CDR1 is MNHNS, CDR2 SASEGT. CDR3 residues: CASRNGQGTNIQYF. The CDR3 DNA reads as TGTGCCAGCAGAAACGGACAGGGAACAAACATTCAGTACTTC.

In nucleotides, the CDR3 is TGTGCCAGCAGCTCCACTTCCTCCGCCACAGATACGCAGTATTTT. It is translated as CASSSTSSATDTQYF. This chain links TRBV7-2 with TRBJ2-3; no reliable D call. From germline, CDR1 is SGHTA and CDR2 FQGNSA. There are 15 residues in the CDR3. Trimming took off 4 bases at V and 2 bases at J, with 13 bases between the two ends.

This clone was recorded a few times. The CDR3 is CASSVGVAGDNEQFF. The CDR3 DNA reads TGTGCCAGCAGTGTTGGGGTGGCAGGGGACAATGAGCAGTTCTTC. The chain is built from TRBV2 and TRBJ2-1; weak D call: TRBD1 (6 bases). The CDR3 has 15 amino acids. V was trimmed by 4 bases and J by 5 bases, leaving 15 bases between them. The germline gives CDR1 SNHLY, CDR2 FYNNEI. Drawing the rest from reference TRBV2 and TRBJ2-1, the complete variable domain is EPEVTQTPSHQVTQMGQEVILRCVPISNHLYFYWYRQILGQKVEFLVSFYNNEISEKSEIFDDQFSVERPDGSNFTLKIRSTKLEDSAMYFCASSVGVAGDNEQFFGPGTRLTVL.

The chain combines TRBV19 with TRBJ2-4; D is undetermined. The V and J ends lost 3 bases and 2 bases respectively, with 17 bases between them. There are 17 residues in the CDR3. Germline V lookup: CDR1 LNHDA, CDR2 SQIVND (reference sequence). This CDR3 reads CASSIDFGQSPKNIQYF. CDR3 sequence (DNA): TGTGCCAGTAGTATCGACTTTGGTCAGAGCCCCAAAAACATTCAGTACTTC.

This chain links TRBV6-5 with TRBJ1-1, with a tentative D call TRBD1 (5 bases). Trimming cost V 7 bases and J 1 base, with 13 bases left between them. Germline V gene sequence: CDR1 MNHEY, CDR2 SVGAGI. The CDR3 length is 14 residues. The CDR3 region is CASTIRGGNTEAFF. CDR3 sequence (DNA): TGTGCCAGCACCATCCGCGGGGGGAACACTGAAGCTTTCTTT.

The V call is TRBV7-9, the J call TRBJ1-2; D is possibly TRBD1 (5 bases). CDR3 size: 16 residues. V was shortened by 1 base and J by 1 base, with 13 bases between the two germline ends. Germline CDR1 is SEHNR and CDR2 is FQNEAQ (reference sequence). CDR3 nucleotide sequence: TGTGCCAGCAGCTTAGTAGAGGACACCCTTAACTATGGCTACACCTTC. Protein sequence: CASSLVEDTLNYGYTF. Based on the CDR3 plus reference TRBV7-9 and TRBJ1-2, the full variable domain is DTGVSQNPRHKITKRGQNVTFRCDPISEHNRLYWYRQTLGQGPEFLTYFQNEAQLEKSRLLSDRFSAERPKGSFSTLEIQRTEQGDSAMYLCASSLVEDTLNYGYTFGSGTRLTVV.

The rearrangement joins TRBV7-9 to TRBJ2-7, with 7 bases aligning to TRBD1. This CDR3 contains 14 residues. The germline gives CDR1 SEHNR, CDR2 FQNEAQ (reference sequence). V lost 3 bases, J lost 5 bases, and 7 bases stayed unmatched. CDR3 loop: CASSFTGVRDEQYF. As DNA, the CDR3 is TGTGCCAGCAGCTTTACAGGGGTTCGCGACGAGCAGTACTTC.

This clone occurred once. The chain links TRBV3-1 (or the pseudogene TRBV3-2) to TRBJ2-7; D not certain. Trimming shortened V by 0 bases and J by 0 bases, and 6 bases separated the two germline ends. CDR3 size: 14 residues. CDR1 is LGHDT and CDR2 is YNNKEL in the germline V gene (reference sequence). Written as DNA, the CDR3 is TGTGCCAGCAGCCAAGAGAGGAGCTCCTACGAGCAGTACTTC. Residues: CASSQERSSYEQYF.

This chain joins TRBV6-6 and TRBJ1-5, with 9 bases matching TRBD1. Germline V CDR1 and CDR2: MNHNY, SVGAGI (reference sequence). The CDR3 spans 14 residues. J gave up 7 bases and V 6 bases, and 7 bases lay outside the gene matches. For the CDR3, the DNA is TGTGCCAGCAGCCCTGGACAGGGGAGGCAGCCCCAGCATTTT. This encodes CASSPGQGRQPQHF.

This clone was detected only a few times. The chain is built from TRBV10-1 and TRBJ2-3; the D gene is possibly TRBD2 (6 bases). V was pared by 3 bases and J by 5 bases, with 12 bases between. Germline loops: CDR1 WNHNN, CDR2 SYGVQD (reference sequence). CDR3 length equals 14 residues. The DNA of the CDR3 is TGCGCCAGCAGTGACGGGGGAGCCGGAGATACGCAGTATTTT. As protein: CASSDGGAGDTQYF.

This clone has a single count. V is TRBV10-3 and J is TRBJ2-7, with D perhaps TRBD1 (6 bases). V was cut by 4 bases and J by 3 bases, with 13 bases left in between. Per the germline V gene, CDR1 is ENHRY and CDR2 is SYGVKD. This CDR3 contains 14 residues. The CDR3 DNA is TGTGCCATCAGTGGGGACACTCTTGTCTACGAGCAGTACTTC. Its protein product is CAISGDTLVYEQYF.

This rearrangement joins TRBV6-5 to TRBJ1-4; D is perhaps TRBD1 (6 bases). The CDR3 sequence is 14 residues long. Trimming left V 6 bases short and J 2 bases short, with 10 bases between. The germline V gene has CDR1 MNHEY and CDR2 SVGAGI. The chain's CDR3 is CASRPQGTNEKLFF. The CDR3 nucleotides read TGTGCCAGCAGACCTCAGGGGACTAATGAAAAACTGTTTTTT.